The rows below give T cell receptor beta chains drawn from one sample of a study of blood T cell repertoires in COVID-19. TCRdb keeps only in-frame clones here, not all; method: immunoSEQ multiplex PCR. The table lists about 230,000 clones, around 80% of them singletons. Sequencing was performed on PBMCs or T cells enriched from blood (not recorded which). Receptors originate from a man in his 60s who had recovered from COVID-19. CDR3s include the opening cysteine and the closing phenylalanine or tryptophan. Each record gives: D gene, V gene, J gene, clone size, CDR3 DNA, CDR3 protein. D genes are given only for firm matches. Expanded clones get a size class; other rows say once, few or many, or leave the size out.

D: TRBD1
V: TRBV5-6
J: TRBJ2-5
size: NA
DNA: TGTGCCAGCAGCTTACCCCCCTTCGGCAGGGGGCAAGAGACCCAGTACTTC
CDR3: CASSLPPFGRGQETQYF

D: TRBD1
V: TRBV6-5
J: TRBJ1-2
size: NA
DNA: TGTGCCAGCAGCCCGAGACAGGGGGCTAACTATGGCTACACCTTC
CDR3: CASSPRQGANYGYTF

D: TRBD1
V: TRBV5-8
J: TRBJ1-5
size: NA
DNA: TGTGCCAGCAGCCTCGACAGGGGGCCGGATCAGCCCCAGCATTTT
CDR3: CASSLDRGPDQPQHF

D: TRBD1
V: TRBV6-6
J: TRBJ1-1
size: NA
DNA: TGTGCCAGCAGAAGGGACAGGCGGAACACTGAAGCTTTCTTT
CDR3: CASRRDRRNTEAFF

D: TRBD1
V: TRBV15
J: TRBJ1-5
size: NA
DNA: TGTGCCACCAGCAGAGCCTTGACAGGGGGCGGACAGCCCCAGCATTTT
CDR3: CATSRALTGGGQPQHF

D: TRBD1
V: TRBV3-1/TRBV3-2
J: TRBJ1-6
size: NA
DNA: TGTGCCAGCAGCCAGGAACGGGGACAGGGTAATTCACCCCTCCACTTT
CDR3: CASSQERGQGNSPLHF

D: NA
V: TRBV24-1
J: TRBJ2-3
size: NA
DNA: TGTGCCACCAGTGATTTTCTAGGGACACCTCAGAGGACAGATACGCAGTATTTT
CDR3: CATSDFLGTPQRTDTQYF

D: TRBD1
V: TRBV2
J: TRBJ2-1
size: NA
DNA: TGTGCCAGCAGCGCCGGGACAGGGTTTCGTGAGCAGTTCTTC
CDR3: CASSAGTGFREQFF

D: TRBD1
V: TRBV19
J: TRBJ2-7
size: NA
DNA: TGTGCCAGTAGCACCTCACAGGGGGCCTCTTACGAGCAGTACTTC
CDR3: CASSTSQGASYEQYF

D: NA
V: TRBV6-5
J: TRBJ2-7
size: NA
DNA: TGTGCCAGCAGAGGAATTCGGGACACTTTCTACGAGCAGTACTTC
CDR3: CASRGIRDTFYEQYF

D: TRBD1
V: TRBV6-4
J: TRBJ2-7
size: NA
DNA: TGTGCCAGCGCCGTCAGGACAGGGTGGTTCTACGAGCAGTACTTC
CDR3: CASAVRTGWFYEQYF

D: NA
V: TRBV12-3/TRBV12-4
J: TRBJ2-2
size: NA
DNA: TGTGCCAGCAGTCTACAGGACCTTCGGGAGCTGTTTTTT
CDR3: CASSLQDLRELFF

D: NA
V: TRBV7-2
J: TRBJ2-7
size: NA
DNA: TGTGCCAGCAGCTTAATGCTGGCGGGGACCTACGAGCAGTACTTC
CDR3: CASSLMLAGTYEQYF

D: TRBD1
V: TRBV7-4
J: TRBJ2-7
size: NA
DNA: TGTGCCAGCAGCTTTGGGGACAGGGTCCCCTACGAGCAGTACTTC
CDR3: CASSFGDRVPYEQYF

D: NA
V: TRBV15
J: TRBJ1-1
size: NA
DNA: TGTGCCACCAGCCGACAGCTGAACACTGAAGCTTTCTTT
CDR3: CATSRQLNTEAFF

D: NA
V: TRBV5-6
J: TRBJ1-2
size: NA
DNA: TGTGCCAGCAGCATCCGGGACACGGGCGGCTACACCTTC
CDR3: CASSIRDTGGYTF

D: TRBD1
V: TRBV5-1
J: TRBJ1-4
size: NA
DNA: TGCGCCAGCAGCCCCCGGGACAGGGGGGGTGAAAAACTGTTTTTT
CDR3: CASSPRDRGGEKLFF

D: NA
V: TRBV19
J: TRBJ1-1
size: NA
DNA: TGTGCCAGTAGTCTCGTGAGGAACACTGAAGCTTTCTTT
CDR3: CASSLVRNTEAFF

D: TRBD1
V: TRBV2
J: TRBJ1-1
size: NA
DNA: TGTGCCAGCAGCGACCTCGTACAGGGGACTGAAGCTTTCTTT
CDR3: CASSDLVQGTEAFF

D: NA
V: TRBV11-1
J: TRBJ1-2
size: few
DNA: TGTGCCAGCAGCGAGTTGGGCAGCGGCTACACCTTC
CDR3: CASSELGSGYTF

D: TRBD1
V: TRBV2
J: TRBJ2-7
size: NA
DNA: TGTGCCAGCAGGCCGGGACAGGGATTTCCCTACGAGCAGTACTTC
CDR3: CASRPGQGFPYEQYF

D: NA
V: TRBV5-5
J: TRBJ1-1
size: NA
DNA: TGTGCCAGCAGCTTCGAGGGCAACACTGAAGCTTTCTTT
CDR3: CASSFEGNTEAFF

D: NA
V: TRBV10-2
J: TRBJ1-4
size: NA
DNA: TGCGCCAGCAGTGATAGGGACAATCGCGGAAAACTGTTTTTT
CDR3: CASSDRDNRGKLFF

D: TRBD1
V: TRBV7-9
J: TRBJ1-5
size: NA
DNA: TGTGCCAGCAGCTTAGGGACAGGGGCCGAAAATCAGCCCCAGCATTTT
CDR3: CASSLGTGAENQPQHF

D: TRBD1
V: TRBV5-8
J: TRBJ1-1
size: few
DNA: TGTGCCAGCAAGCCAGGGACAGGGGGGAAGGACACTGAAGCTTTCTTT
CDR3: CASKPGTGGKDTEAFF

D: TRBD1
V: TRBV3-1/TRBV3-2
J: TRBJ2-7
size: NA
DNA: TGTGCCAGCAGCCTAAGACAGGGGATGTACGAGCAGTACTTC
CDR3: CASSLRQGMYEQYF

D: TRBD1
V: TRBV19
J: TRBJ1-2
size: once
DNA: TGTGCCAGTAGCAGCCGGGGACAGGCTAACTATGGCTACACCTTC
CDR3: CASSSRGQANYGYTF

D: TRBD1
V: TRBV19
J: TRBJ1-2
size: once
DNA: TGTGCCAGTAGGAGACAGGGGGCTGCGAACTATGGCTACACCTTC
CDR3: CASRRQGAANYGYTF

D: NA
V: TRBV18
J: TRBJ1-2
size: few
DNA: TGTGCCAGCTCACCACCGGTGCGGGACCCAAACTATGGCTACACCTTC
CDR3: CASSPPVRDPNYGYTF

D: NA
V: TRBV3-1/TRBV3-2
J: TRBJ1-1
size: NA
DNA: TGTGCCAGCAGCCAAGGGTACAGGGATGAAGCTTTCTTT
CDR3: CASSQGYRDEAFF

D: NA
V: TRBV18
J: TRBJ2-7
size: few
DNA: TGTGCCAGCTCACCCACCCGACAGGTTGAATACGAGCAGTACTTC
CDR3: CASSPTRQVEYEQYF

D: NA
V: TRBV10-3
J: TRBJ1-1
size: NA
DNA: TGTGCCATCAGTGAGGTCCTAGGCGGTTTGAACACTGAAGCTTTCTTT
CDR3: CAISEVLGGLNTEAFF

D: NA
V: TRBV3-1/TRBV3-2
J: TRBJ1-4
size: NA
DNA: TGTGCCAGCAGCCAAGTGCAGTTCGGGGAAAAACTGTTTTTT
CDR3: CASSQVQFGEKLFF

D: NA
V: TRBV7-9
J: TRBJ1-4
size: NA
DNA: TGTGCCAGCAACACGGCAGCCGGGGGACCTAATGAAAAACTGTTTTTT
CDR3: CASNTAAGGPNEKLFF

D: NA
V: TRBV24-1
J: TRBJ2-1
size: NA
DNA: TGTGCCACCAGTGATCCTGTAGTTGCCAATGAGCAGTTCTTC
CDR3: CATSDPVVANEQFF

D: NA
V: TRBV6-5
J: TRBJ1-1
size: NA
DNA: TGTGCCAGCAGTCGCGGTGGGAACACTGAAGCTTTCTTT
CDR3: CASSRGGNTEAFF

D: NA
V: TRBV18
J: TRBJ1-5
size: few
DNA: TGTGCCAGCTCGGCTCTGACAGAGCAGCCCCAGCATTTT
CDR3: CASSALTEQPQHF

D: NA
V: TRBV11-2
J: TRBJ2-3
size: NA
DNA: TGTGCCAGCAGCCGCCGCAGGGATGATACGCAGTATTTT
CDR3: CASSRRRDDTQYF

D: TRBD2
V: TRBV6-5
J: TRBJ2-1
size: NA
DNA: TGTGCCAGCAGTCTACGGACTAGCGGGGGGGTTGAGCAGTTCTTC
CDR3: CASSLRTSGGVEQFF

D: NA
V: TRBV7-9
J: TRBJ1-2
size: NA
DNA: TGTGCCAGCAGAGCTAATGAGGCTAACTATGGCTACACCTTC
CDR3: CASRANEANYGYTF

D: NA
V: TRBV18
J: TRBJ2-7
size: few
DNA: TGTGCCAGCTCACGAGGGTCCACCTACGAGCAGTACTTC
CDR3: CASSRGSTYEQYF

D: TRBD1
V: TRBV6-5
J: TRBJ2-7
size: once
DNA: TGTGCCAGCAGCCCCGGGACAGGGGCCACCTACGAGCAGTACTTC
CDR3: CASSPGTGATYEQYF

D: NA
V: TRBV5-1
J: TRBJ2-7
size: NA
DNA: TGCGCCAGCAGCTTGGCCTTGGCAGGGAAAGAGCAGTACTTC
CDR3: CASSLALAGKEQYF

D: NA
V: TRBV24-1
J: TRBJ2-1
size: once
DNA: TGTGCCACCAGTGATCCCTATCTAGAGTCATCCTACAATGAGCAGTTCTTC
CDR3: CATSDPYLESSYNEQFF

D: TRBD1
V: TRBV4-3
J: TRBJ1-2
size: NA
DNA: TGCGCCAGCAGCCAGACCGGACAGGGGGCGGTTTACTATGGCTACACCTTC
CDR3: CASSQTGQGAVYYGYTF

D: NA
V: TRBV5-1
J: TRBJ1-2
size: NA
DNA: TGCGCCAGCAGCTTGGCTCTGGGCAGACCTAACTATGGCTACACCTTC
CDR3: CASSLALGRPNYGYTF

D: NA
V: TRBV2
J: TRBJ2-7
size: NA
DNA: TGTGCCAGCAGTAAACTCCTGGCGGACGAGCAGTACTTC
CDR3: CASSKLLADEQYF

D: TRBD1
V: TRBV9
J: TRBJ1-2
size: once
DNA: TGTGCCAGCAGCCCACACAGGGGCCTTGGGGATGGCTACACCTTC
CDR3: CASSPHRGLGDGYTF

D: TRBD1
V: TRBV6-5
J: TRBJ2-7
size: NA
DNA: TGTGCCAGCAGATTACCGGGACAGGGCTCCTACGAGCAGTACTTC
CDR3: CASRLPGQGSYEQYF

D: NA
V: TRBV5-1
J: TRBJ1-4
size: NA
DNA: TGCGCCAGCAGCTTGGGAGGGAGCGGAGAAAAACTGTTTTTT
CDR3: CASSLGGSGEKLFF

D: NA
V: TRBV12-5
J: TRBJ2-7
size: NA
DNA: TGTGCTAGTGCCCTCGACAGGATTAGCTACGAGCAGTACTTC
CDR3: CASALDRISYEQYF

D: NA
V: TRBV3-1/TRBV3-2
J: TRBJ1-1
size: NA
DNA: TGTGCCAGCAGCCTGGGGGGAGCAGGCCATGAAGCTTTCTTT
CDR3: CASSLGGAGHEAFF

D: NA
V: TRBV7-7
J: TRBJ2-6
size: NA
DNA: TGTGCTAGCAGCTTAGGCCAGGGCTCTGGGGCCAACGTCCTGACTTTC
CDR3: CASSLGQGSGANVLTF

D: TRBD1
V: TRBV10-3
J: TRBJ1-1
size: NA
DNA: TGTGCCATCAGCGGGACAGGCGAGCTCACTGAAGCTTTCTTT
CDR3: CAISGTGELTEAFF

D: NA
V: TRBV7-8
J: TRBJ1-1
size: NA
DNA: TGTGCCAGCAGACCACGGACAGCACCTAACACTGAAGCTTTCTTT
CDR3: CASRPRTAPNTEAFF